This T cell receptor beta chain comes out of a study of regulatory T cells in long-lasting Graves disease. Findings and limits, study-wide: Favoring TRBV28, TRBJ1-2 and TRBJ2-5 was a feature seen in persistent disease.

On this clonotype: Its antigen is not known.

Sample time point: persistent/refractory GD, antithyroid drugs over 5 years with positive TRAb. PBMC-extracted RNA yielded the TCR library. According to the study, TCR beta libraries were built with iRepertoire HTBI primers and CDR3-region Arm-PCR. TCRdb re-called the multiplex PCR reads through MiXCR, storing one row per CDR3 protein. This table has 350,000 to 450,000 distinct CDR3 sequences, roughly 20% appearing once. The CDR3 runs to 13 residues. Germline lookup yields CDR1 LNHDA and CDR2 SQIVND (reference sequence). V lost 11 bases to trimming and J lost 0 bases, with 13 bases between them. The TCR was taken from a female donor with Graves disease. The starting material was peripheral blood mononuclear cells (PBMCs), obtained when the disease was refractory, from a patient treated with antithyroid drugs. This chain links TRBV19 with TRBJ1-1; perhaps TRBD1 as D (6 bases). Written as DNA, the CDR3 is TGTGCCTCTATAGGACAGATGAACACTGAAGCTTTCTTT. This encodes CASIGQMNTEAFF.